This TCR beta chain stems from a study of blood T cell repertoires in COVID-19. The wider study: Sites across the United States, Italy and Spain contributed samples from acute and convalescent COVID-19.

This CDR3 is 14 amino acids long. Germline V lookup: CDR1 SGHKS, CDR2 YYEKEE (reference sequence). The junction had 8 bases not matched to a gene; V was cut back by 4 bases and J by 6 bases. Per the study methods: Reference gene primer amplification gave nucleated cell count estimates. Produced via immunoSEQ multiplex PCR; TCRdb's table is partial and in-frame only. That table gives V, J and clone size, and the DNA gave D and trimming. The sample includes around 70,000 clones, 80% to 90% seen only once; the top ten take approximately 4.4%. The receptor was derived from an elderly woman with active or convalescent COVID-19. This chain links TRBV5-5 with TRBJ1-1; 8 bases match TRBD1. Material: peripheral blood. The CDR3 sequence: CASSGGTGSAEAFF. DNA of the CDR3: TGTGCCAGCAGCGGTGGGACAGGTTCCGCTGAAGCTTTCTTT.